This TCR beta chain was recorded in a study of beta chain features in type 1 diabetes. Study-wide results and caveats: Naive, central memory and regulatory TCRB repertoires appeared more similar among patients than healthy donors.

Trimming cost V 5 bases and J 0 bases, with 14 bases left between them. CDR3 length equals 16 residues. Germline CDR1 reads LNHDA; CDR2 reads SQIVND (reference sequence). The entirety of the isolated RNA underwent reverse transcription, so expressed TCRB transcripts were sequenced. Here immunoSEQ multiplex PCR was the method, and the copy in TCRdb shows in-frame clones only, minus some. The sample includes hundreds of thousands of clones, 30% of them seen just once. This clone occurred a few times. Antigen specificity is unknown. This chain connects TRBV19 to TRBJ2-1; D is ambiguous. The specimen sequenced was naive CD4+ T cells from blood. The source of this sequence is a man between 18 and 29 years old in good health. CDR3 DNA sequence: TGTGCCAGTAGTGTGGCTGTGCTAAGCTCCTACAATGAGCAGTTCTTC. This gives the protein CASSVAVLSSYNEQFF. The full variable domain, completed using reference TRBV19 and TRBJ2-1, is DGGITQSPKYLFRKEGQNVTLSCEQNLNHDAMYWYRQDPGQGLRLIYYSQIVNDFQKGDIAEGYSVSREKKESFPLTVTSAQKNPTAFYLCASSVAVLSSYNEQFFGPGTRLTVL.